Listed here is a single T cell receptor (beta chain). A J-beta primer mix and a sample-barcoded 5' primer were used in a second PCR of roughly 7 to 12 cycles. From the 5' RACE reads, TCRdb called clonotypes with MiXCR, one entry per CDR3 protein. This sample has more than 500,000 distinct CDR3 sequences, with roughly a quarter found just once. The source of the sample is a study of blood T cells in healthy people across ages. Deletions cut 9 bases from V and 8 bases from J, with 19 bases between. This CDR3 contains 13 residues. The chain combines TRBV12-3 or TRBV12-4 with TRBJ1-2; D gene uncertain. The receptor's source is a woman in her 70s in good health. Sequencing was carried out using blood. CDR3 amino acids: CASLVRVGHGYTF. DNA of the CDR3: TGTGCCAGTTTAGTGCGGGTAGGGCACGGCTACACCTTC.